This TCR beta chain was documented in a study of blood T cell repertoires in COVID-19. Study-wide background: The cDNA or gDNA used as material had been derived from T cells, B-cell-depleted T cells, or PBMCs.

The germline V gene encodes CDR1 SGHRS and CDR2 YFSETQ. V shed 4 bases, J shed 1 base, and the junction held 6 bases outside the gene matches. The CDR3 is 16 amino acids. Clones were sequenced by immunoSEQ multiplex PCR, and TCRdb holds only the in-frame ones, with some missing. The sample consists of some 200,000 clones, 65% to 85% of them appearing once. The specimen sequenced was peripheral blood. The chain uses TRBV5-1 and TRBJ2-2; 8 bases line up with TRBD2. The clonotype originates from an older woman with acute or convalescent COVID-19. CDR3 nucleotide sequence: TGCGCCAGCAGCCCGGGCGGGGGGTTGAACACCGGGGAGCTGTTTTTT. Residues: CASSPGGGLNTGELFF.